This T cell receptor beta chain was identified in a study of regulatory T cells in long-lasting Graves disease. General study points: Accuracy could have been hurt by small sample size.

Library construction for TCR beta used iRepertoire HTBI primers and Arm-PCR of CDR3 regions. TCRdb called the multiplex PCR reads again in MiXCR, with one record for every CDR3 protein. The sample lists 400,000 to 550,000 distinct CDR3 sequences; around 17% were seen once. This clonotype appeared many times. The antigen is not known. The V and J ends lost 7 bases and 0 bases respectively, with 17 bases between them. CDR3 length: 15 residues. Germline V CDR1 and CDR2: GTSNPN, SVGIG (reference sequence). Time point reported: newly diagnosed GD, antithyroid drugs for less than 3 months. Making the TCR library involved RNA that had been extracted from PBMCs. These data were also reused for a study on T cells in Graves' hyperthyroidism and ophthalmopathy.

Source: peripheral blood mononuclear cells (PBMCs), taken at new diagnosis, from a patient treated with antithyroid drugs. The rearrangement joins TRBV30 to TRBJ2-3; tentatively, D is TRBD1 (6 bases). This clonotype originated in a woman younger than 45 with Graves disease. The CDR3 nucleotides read TGTGCCTCCTCCTCAGGGGCGGCTAGCACAGATACGCAGTATTTT. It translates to CASSSGAASTDTQYF.